These 10 T cell receptor beta chains were sequenced from one sample in a study of identical twins. TCRdb itself ran the 5' RACE reads through MiXCR, one entry per CDR3 protein. The table shows around 530,000 distinct CDR3 sequences, with roughly 15% occurring only once. In addition, the sample was reused for a study of yellow fever vaccine responses in identical twins.

Sequenced material: CD4+ T cells sorted from blood. The receptors were gathered from a woman in her late teens or twenties in good health.

This clonotype was recorded a few times. J is TRBJ2-3 and V is TRBV6-1, with D possibly being TRBD2 (5 bases). The germline gives CDR1 MNHNS, CDR2 SASEGT. This CDR3 is built from 14 residues. Trimming cost V 7 bases and J 5 bases, with 16 bases left between them. CDR3 amino acids: CASKMGRAGDTQYF. The DNA for the CDR3 is TGTGCCAGCAAAATGGGCCGGGCGGGAGATACGCAGTATTTT.

The chain recombines TRBV4-1 with TRBJ2-1; 9 positions agree with TRBD2. V was pared by 5 bases and J by 3 bases, with 17 bases of the junction left unmatched. The CDR3 is made up of 19 amino acids. CDR1 and CDR2 (germline): MGHRA, YSYEKL. CDR3 sequence (DNA): TGCGCCAGCAGCAGGGGCTCGACTAGCGGAAAACCAATCTACAATGAGCAGTTCTTC. Protein sequence: CASSRGSTSGKPIYNEQFF.

The V call is TRBV7-9, the J call TRBJ2-3; 7 bases fit TRBD2. V lost 0 bases and J lost 5; bases outside the gene matches: 5. The CDR3 runs 15 residues. Germline V lookup: CDR1 SEHNR, CDR2 FQNEAQ (reference sequence). The chain's CDR3 is CASSLAGGLRDTQYF. The CDR3 DNA is TGTGCCAGCAGCTTAGCCGGGGGGTTGAGAGATACGCAGTATTTT.

The chain combines TRBV20-1 with TRBJ2-1, with 7 bases matching TRBD1. CDR3 size: 16 residues. Germline assignment: CDR1 DFQATT and CDR2 SNEGSKA (reference sequence). The junction had 21 bases not matched to a gene; V was cut back by 4 bases and J by 12 bases. CDR3 amino acids: CSANLEGRQGRVRQFF. The CDR3 region has the DNA TGCAGTGCTAACTTAGAGGGGAGACAGGGTAGGGTTCGGCAGTTCTTC.

The DNA of the CDR3 is TGTGCCACCAGTGATTTAGGGACAGGGGGTGGAGAGACCCAGTACTTC. It yields the protein CATSDLGTGGGETQYF. The chain recombines TRBV24-1 with TRBJ2-5, with 11 positions matching TRBD1. Per germline, CDR1 KGHDR and CDR2 SFDVKD. CDR3 size: 16 residues. With 1 base clipped from V and 4 bases from J, the junction kept 4 bases outside the gene matches.

This clonotype turned up a few times. This sequence joins TRBV6-5 and TRBJ2-2; D gene uncertain. This CDR3 is 14 amino acids long. The V end was cut by 2 bases, the J end by 6 bases, with 10 bases between. In germline, CDR1 is MNHEY, CDR2 SVGAGI. The CDR3 sequence is CASSYRFNAGELFF. CDR3 in DNA: TGTGCCAGCAGTTACCGCTTTAATGCCGGGGAGCTGTTTTTT.

The chain uses TRBV21-1 and TRBJ2-7; TRBD2 was called by the table and not checked on the DNA. TRBV21-1 is recorded as a pseudogene. The CDR3 extends over 16 amino acids. Written as DNA, the CDR3 is TGTGCCAGCAATACTTTTACCGGGAGGGCTGAATACGAGCAGTACTTC. This encodes CASNTFTGRAEYEQYF.

This clonotype was recorded a few times. The gene calls are TRBV20-1 and TRBJ1-2, with 7 bases matching TRBD1. CDR1 is DFQATT, CDR2 SNEGSKA, per germline (reference sequence). The CDR3 consists of 14 residues. Trimming cost V 4 bases and J 4 bases; bases outside gene matches: 9. CDR3 sequence (DNA): TGCAGTGCTATCACAGGGGCCTTGGGCTATGGCTACACCTTC. Translated, it gives CSAITGALGYGYTF.

The genes are TRBV11-2 and TRBJ1-6, with unresolved D. This CDR3 contains 15 residues. Germline assignment: CDR1 SGHAT and CDR2 FQNNGV. V was clipped by 7 bases and J by 7 bases, with 17 bases between them. The CDR3 sequence: CASTNSGGWNSPLHF. The CDR3 DNA follows: TGTGCCAGCACCAATTCCGGCGGTTGGAATTCACCCCTCCACTTT.

This clonotype was picked up a small number of times. The chain carries TRBV20-1 and TRBJ2-7; 14 bases agree with TRBD2. The germline V gene has CDR1 DFQATT and CDR2 SNEGSKA (reference sequence). The CDR3 totals 13 residues. The CDR3 region has the DNA TGTTCGGGACTAGCGGGGGACACCTACGAGCAGTACGTC. Protein: CSGLAGDTYEQYV.